The 11 T cell receptor beta chains in this list originate from one sample, sequenced in a study of identifying expanded T cells in peripheral blood. The table came from immunoSEQ multiplex PCR; TCRdb's copy has only in-frame clones and leaves some out. Of some 91,000 clones listed, approximately 90% are singletons. The sequenced sample consisted of blood. All receptors come from a person between 18 and 75 years old in good health.

The chain couples TRBV5-1 to TRBJ2-5; 7 bases map to TRBD2. The J call could be wrong; TRBJ2-7 is a better fit for the DNA end. The CDR3 sequence is 16 residues long. CDR1 is SGHRS and CDR2 is YFSETQ in the germline V gene. As DNA, the CDR3 is TGCGCCAGCAGCCCCCTGGGGGGGGAGCGGACCTACGAGCAGTACTTC. This gives the protein CASSPLGGERTYEQYF.

The chain joins TRBV27 to TRBJ2-3; D is possibly TRBD1 or TRBD2 (5 bases each). V was pared by 2 bases and J by 8 bases, with 8 bases between. Germline values: CDR1 MNHEY, CDR2 SMNVEV (reference sequence). This CDR3 region has 12 residues. This chain's CDR3 is CASSLEGRTQYF. The CDR3 bases are TGTGCCAGCAGTTTAGAGGGACGTACGCAGTATTTT.

The gene calls are TRBV25-1 and TRBJ1-1; D not resolved. The CDR3 spans 13 residues. Trimming left V 8 bases short and J 2 bases short, with 12 bases between. Germline assignment: CDR1 MGHDK and CDR2 SYGVNS. Written as DNA, the CDR3 is TGTGCCAGCTCTCTTCGGGGAAACACTGAAGCTTTCTTT. Its protein product is CASSLRGNTEAFF.

The chain carries TRBV30 and TRBJ2-1; D perhaps matches TRBD2 (5 bases). CDR1 GTSNPN and CDR2 SVGIG come from the germline V gene (reference sequence). This CDR3 has 16 residues. Trimming removed 0 bases at V and 1 base at J, with 13 bases between. This chain's CDR3 is CAWSVQGSGSYNEQFF. As DNA, the CDR3 is TGTGCCTGGAGTGTACAAGGGAGCGGTTCCTACAATGAGCAGTTCTTC.

This clone has more than one count but fewer than ten. The genes are TRBV7-9 and TRBJ2-5; 10 bases agree with TRBD2. Trimming took 4 bases from V and 2 from J; bases not matched to a gene: 1. The germline CDR1 and CDR2 sequences are SEHNR and FQNEAQ (reference sequence). The CDR3 has 14 amino acids. The CDR3 nucleotides are TGTGCCAGCAGCTCACTAGCGGGGCAAGAGACCCAGTACTTC. This gives the protein CASSSLAGQETQYF. The full variable domain, rest sourced from reference TRBV7-9 and TRBJ2-5, is DTGVSQNPRHKITKRGQNVTFRCDPISEHNRLYWYRQTLGQGPEFLTYFQNEAQLEKSRLLSDRFSAERPKGSFSTLEIQRTEQGDSAMYLCASSSLAGQETQYFGPGTRLLVL.

This chain links TRBV6-1 with TRBJ1-3; D is possibly TRBD1 (5 bases). The V gene's germline CDR1 is MNHNS and CDR2 SASEGT. V was shortened by 10 bases and J by 0 bases, with 13 bases between the two germline ends. This CDR3 is built from 14 residues. CDR3 sequence (DNA): TGTGCCACTGGGGCGAAGAGCTCTGGAAACACCATATATTTT. Its translation: CATGAKSSGNTIYF.

The chain links TRBV19 to TRBJ1-1, with TRBD1 as a possible D gene (6 bases). The CDR3 is 13 residues long. V was trimmed by 2 bases and J by 4 bases, leaving 8 bases between them. CDR1 is LNHDA and CDR2 is SQIVND in the germline V gene (reference sequence). The CDR3 sequence is CASSIQGRTEAFF. CDR3 DNA sequence: TGTGCCAGTAGTATACAGGGGCGCACTGAAGCTTTCTTT. Full variable domain (remainder filled in from reference TRBV19 and TRBJ1-1): DGGITQSPKYLFRKEGQNVTLSCEQNLNHDAMYWYRQDPGQGLRLIYYSQIVNDFQKGDIAEGYSVSREKKESFPLTVTSAQKNPTAFYLCASSIQGRTEAFFGQGTRLTVV.

This chain links TRBV30 with TRBJ1-3; no clear D. V lost 2 bases, J lost 4 bases, and 9 bases lay in between. The germline V gene has CDR1 GTSNPN and CDR2 SVGIG (reference sequence). The CDR3 length is 13 residues. The CDR3 sequence: CAWSTSSGNTIYF. The DNA of the CDR3 is TGTGCCTGGAGTACCTCTTCGGGAAACACCATATATTTT. Full variable domain (missing parts from reference TRBV30 and TRBJ1-3): SQTIHQWPATLVQPVGSPLSLECTVEGTSNPNLYWYRQAAGRGLQLLFYSVGIGQISSEVPQNLSASRPQDRQFILSSKKLLLSDSGFYLCAWSTSSGNTIYFGEGSWLTVV.

The J gene is TRBJ2-5, the V gene TRBV7-2; 7 nucleotides agree with TRBD1. CDR1 and CDR2 from the germline V gene are SGHTA and FQGNSA. The CDR3 runs 14 residues. Germline trimming cut 2 bases from V and 5 bases from J; bases unmatched to any gene: 5. The CDR3 loop is CASSLRKGAETQYF. CDR3 sequence (DNA): TGTGCCAGCAGCTTAAGGAAGGGGGCTGAGACCCAGTACTTC.

The gene calls are TRBV6-5 and TRBJ2-3; TRBD1 might be the D (5 bases). The V gene's germline CDR1 is MNHEY and CDR2 SVGAGI. V gave up 5 bases and J gave up 0 bases, with 12 bases separating them. This CDR3 spans 15 amino acids. The DNA for the CDR3 is TGTGCCAGCAGTCCAGCAGGGTCTAGCACAGATACGCAGTATTTT. This codes for CASSPAGSSTDTQYF.

This clone was seen just once. The CDR3 sequence: CASTPGRYGVEQYF. The CDR3 nucleotides are TGTGCCAGCACCCCTGGGAGGTATGGCGTCGAGCAGTACTTC. This chain links TRBV6-6 with TRBJ2-7, with D maybe TRBD2 (6 bases). The CDR3 is 14 amino acids. Germline V gene data show CDR1 as MNHNY and CDR2 as SVGAGI (reference sequence). V was clipped by 7 bases and J by 6 bases, with 19 bases between them.